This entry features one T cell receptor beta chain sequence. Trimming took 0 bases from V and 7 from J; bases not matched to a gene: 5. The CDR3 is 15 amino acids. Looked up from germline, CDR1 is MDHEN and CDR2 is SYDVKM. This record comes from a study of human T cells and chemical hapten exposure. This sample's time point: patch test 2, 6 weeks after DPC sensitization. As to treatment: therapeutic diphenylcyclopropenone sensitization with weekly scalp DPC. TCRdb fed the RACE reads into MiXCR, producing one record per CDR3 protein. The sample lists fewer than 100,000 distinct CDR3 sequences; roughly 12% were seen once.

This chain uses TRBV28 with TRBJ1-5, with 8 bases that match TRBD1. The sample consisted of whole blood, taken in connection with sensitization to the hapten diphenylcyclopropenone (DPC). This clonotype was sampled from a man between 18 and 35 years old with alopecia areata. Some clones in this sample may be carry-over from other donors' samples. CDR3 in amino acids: CASSLWQGARQPQHF. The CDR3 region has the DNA TGTGCCAGCAGTTTATGGCAGGGGGCGAGGCAGCCCCAGCATTTT.